Listed below are T cell receptor beta chains from one sample, sequenced in a study of OX40 agonist ivuxolimab in advanced cancers. Generated by immunoSEQ multiplex PCR, the TCRdb table keeps only in-frame clones and is missing some. The table has 20,000 to 25,000 clones, 70% to 85% seen once. This specimen was CD4+ or CD8+ T cells sorted from blood, taken in a trial of the OX40 agonist ivuxolimab. The receptors originated from an adult with an advanced solid tumor such as melanoma, head and neck, liver or kidney cancer. CDR3s include the opening cysteine and the closing phenylalanine or tryptophan. D genes are given only for firm matches. Rows give clone size only sometimes, using once, few, many, or a class for an expanded clone.

J gene: TRBJ2-2; D gene: TRBD2; V gene: TRBV5-6; clone size: .; CDR3 protein: CASSLTEREGMVGELFF; CDR3 DNA: TGTGCCAGCAGCTTGACCGAGCGGGAGGGCATGGTCGGGGAGCTGTTTTTT
J gene: TRBJ2-2; D gene: .; V gene: TRBV7-8; clone size: .; CDR3 protein: CASSRTVANTGELFF; CDR3 DNA: TGTGCCAGCAGCCGTACAGTCGCGAACACCGGGGAGCTGTTTTTT
J gene: TRBJ2-1; D gene: .; V gene: TRBV7-9; clone size: .; CDR3 protein: CASSPRGGQSSYNEQFF; CDR3 DNA: TGTGCCAGCAGCCCAAGAGGCGGCCAGAGCTCCTACAATGAGCAGTTCTTC
J gene: TRBJ2-5; D gene: TRBD2; V gene: TRBV5-6; clone size: once; CDR3 protein: CASSLAGNEETQYF; CDR3 DNA: TGTGCCAGCAGCCTAGCGGGAAATGAAGAGACCCAGTACTTC
J gene: TRBJ2-5; D gene: .; V gene: TRBV6-6; clone size: .; CDR3 protein: CASSFSLGGETQYF; CDR3 DNA: TGTGCCAGCAGTTTCAGCCTAGGGGGGGAGACCCAGTACTTC
J gene: TRBJ1-2; D gene: TRBD1; V gene: TRBV9; clone size: .; CDR3 protein: CASSLPGTEALYGYTF; CDR3 DNA: TGTGCCAGCAGCCTACCCGGGACAGAAGCCCTCTATGGCTACACCTTC
J gene: TRBJ2-5; D gene: .; V gene: TRBV19; clone size: .; CDR3 protein: CASSIQGSGTQYF; CDR3 DNA: TGTGCCAGTAGTATACAGGGCTCCGGGACCCAGTACTTC
J gene: TRBJ2-5; D gene: .; V gene: TRBV9; clone size: .; CDR3 protein: CASSVDTQETQYF; CDR3 DNA: TGTGCCAGCAGCGTAGATACACAAGAGACCCAGTACTTC
J gene: TRBJ1-1; D gene: TRBD1; V gene: TRBV28; clone size: few; CDR3 protein: CASSNRGGIEAFF; CDR3 DNA: TGTGCCAGCAGTAACAGGGGGGGGATTGAAGCTTTCTTT
J gene: TRBJ2-2; D gene: .; V gene: TRBV21-1; clone size: .; CDR3 protein: CASRVRTSGEHRGAVF; CDR3 DNA: TGTGCCAGCAGGGTCCGGACTAGCGGAGAACACCGGGGAGCTGTTTTT
J gene: TRBJ2-5; D gene: .; V gene: TRBV28; clone size: .; CDR3 protein: CASLGRQESAWESQYF; CDR3 DNA: TGTGCCAGCCTCGGAAGGCAGGAGTCCGCTTGGGAATCCCAGTACTTC
J gene: TRBJ2-1; D gene: .; V gene: TRBV27; clone size: .; CDR3 protein: CASSALSSYNEQFF; CDR3 DNA: TGTGCCAGCAGCGCACTAAGCTCCTACAATGAGCAGTTCTTC
J gene: TRBJ2-7; D gene: .; V gene: TRBV28; clone size: .; CDR3 protein: CASSLRDFLSYEQYF; CDR3 DNA: TGTGCCAGCAGTTTGCGGGACTTCCTCTCCTACGAGCAGTACTTC
J gene: TRBJ2-3; D gene: TRBD1; V gene: TRBV9; clone size: .; CDR3 protein: CASSVVGTGTDTQYF; CDR3 DNA: TGTGCCAGCAGCGTAGTTGGGACAGGCACAGATACGCAGTATTTT
J gene: TRBJ2-1; D gene: .; V gene: TRBV29-1; clone size: .; CDR3 protein: CSVSGGPSSYNEQFF; CDR3 DNA: TGCAGCGTTTCAGGAGGGCCCAGCTCCTACAATGAGCAGTTCTTC
J gene: TRBJ2-3; D gene: .; V gene: TRBV28; clone size: .; CDR3 protein: CASSPSDLPGLDTQYF; CDR3 DNA: TGTGCCAGCAGTCCCAGTGATCTTCCGGGGCTAGATACGCAGTATTTT
J gene: TRBJ2-5; D gene: .; V gene: TRBV2; clone size: .; CDR3 protein: CASSLLRDETQYF; CDR3 DNA: TGTGCCAGCAGTCTGCTCAGGGATGAGACCCAGTACTTC
J gene: TRBJ2-7; D gene: TRBD2; V gene: TRBV27; clone size: .; CDR3 protein: CASREWTSGDYEQYF; CDR3 DNA: TGTGCCAGCAGAGAATGGACTAGCGGGGACTACGAGCAGTACTTC
J gene: TRBJ2-7; D gene: .; V gene: TRBV5-4; clone size: .; CDR3 protein: CASSWGAVSYEQYF; CDR3 DNA: TGTGCCAGCAGCTGGGGGGCGGTCTCCTACGAGCAGTACTTC
J gene: TRBJ1-6; D gene: .; V gene: TRBV27; clone size: once; CDR3 protein: CASSFTGVNSPLHF; CDR3 DNA: TGTGCCAGCAGTTTTACAGGAGTTAATTCACCCCTCCACTTT
J gene: TRBJ2-3; D gene: .; V gene: TRBV6-4; clone size: .; CDR3 protein: CASSESEGGTDTQYF; CDR3 DNA: TGTGCCAGCAGTGAGAGTGAGGGGGGTACAGATACGCAGTATTTT
J gene: TRBJ1-3; D gene: .; V gene: TRBV29-1; clone size: few; CDR3 protein: CSVDEQGPIRGSGNTIYF; CDR3 DNA: TGCAGCGTTGACGAACAGGGCCCCATTAGGGGCTCTGGAAACACCATATATTTT
J gene: TRBJ2-7; D gene: .; V gene: TRBV6-6; clone size: .; CDR3 protein: CASEAVGYEQYF; CDR3 DNA: TGTGCCAGCGAAGCAGTGGGGTACGAGCAGTACTTC
J gene: TRBJ2-1; D gene: TRBD2; V gene: TRBV27; clone size: .; CDR3 protein: CASSLGGSFDNEQFF; CDR3 DNA: TGTGCCAGCAGTTTAGGCGGGAGTTTCGACAATGAGCAGTTCTTC
J gene: TRBJ2-7; D gene: .; V gene: TRBV28; clone size: once; CDR3 protein: CASSGRFPYEQYF; CDR3 DNA: TGTGCCAGCAGTGGCAGGTTCCCCTACGAGCAGTACTTC
J gene: TRBJ2-5; D gene: .; V gene: TRBV18; clone size: .; CDR3 protein: CASSLLGAETQYF; CDR3 DNA: TGTGCCAGCTCCCTTCTGGGCGCAGAGACCCAGTACTTC
J gene: TRBJ1-2; D gene: TRBD1; V gene: TRBV7-2; clone size: .; CDR3 protein: CASSSDGTGSGGYTF; CDR3 DNA: TGTGCCAGCAGCTCCGACGGGACAGGGAGTGGTGGCTACACCTTC
J gene: TRBJ2-3; D gene: .; V gene: TRBV6-4; clone size: .; CDR3 protein: CASSETRGGTQYF; CDR3 DNA: TGTGCCAGCAGTGAGACTCGGGGAGGTACGCAGTATTTT
J gene: TRBJ1-5; D gene: TRBD1; V gene: TRBV30; clone size: few; CDR3 protein: CAWRTGIHQPQHF; CDR3 DNA: TGTGCCTGGAGGACAGGGATCCATCAGCCCCAGCATTTT
J gene: TRBJ2-1; D gene: .; V gene: TRBV10-3; clone size: .; CDR3 protein: CAISESVYNEQFF; CDR3 DNA: TGTGCCATCAGTGAGTCGGTCTACAATGAGCAGTTCTTC
J gene: TRBJ1-6; D gene: .; V gene: TRBV27; clone size: .; CDR3 protein: CASSLMGHDYNSPLHF; CDR3 DNA: TGTGCCAGCAGTTTAATGGGACACGATTATAATTCACCCCTCCACTTT
J gene: TRBJ2-7; D gene: TRBD2; V gene: TRBV28; clone size: once; CDR3 protein: CASSSPLAGGIYEQYF; CDR3 DNA: TGTGCCAGCAGTTCCCCCCTAGCGGGAGGTATCTACGAGCAGTACTTC
J gene: TRBJ2-7; D gene: TRBD2; V gene: TRBV4-1; clone size: .; CDR3 protein: CASSYGTSGTYEQYF; CDR3 DNA: TGCGCCAGCAGCTACGGGACTAGCGGCACCTACGAGCAGTACTTC
J gene: TRBJ1-1; D gene: .; V gene: TRBV7-8; clone size: once; CDR3 protein: CASSFGNTEAFF; CDR3 DNA: TGTGCCAGCAGCTTTGGGAACACTGAAGCTTTCTTT
J gene: TRBJ2-7; D gene: TRBD2; V gene: TRBV30; clone size: .; CDR3 protein: CAWSLGGEQYF; CDR3 DNA: TGTGCCTGGAGCTTGGGGGGGGAGCAGTACTTC
J gene: TRBJ2-3; D gene: .; V gene: TRBV15; clone size: .; CDR3 protein: CATSVREAPDTQYF; CDR3 DNA: TGTGCCACCAGCGTCAGAGAGGCTCCAGATACGCAGTATTTT
J gene: TRBJ2-2; D gene: .; V gene: TRBV10-1; clone size: once; CDR3 protein: CASSPTRTGELFF; CDR3 DNA: TGCGCCAGCAGTCCAACTAGGACCGGGGAGCTGTTTTTT
J gene: TRBJ2-5; D gene: .; V gene: TRBV7-3; clone size: .; CDR3 protein: CASSLGYGGKETQYF; CDR3 DNA: TGTGCCAGCAGCTTAGGTTACGGGGGTAAGGAGACCCAGTACTTC
J gene: TRBJ1-1; D gene: .; V gene: TRBV7-9; clone size: .; CDR3 protein: CASSLIMGQGTEAFF; CDR3 DNA: TGTGCCAGCAGCTTAATAATGGGGCAGGGCACTGAAGCTTTCTTT
J gene: TRBJ1-1; D gene: .; V gene: TRBV7-6; clone size: .; CDR3 protein: CASSLEQGSLGGTEAFF; CDR3 DNA: TGTGCCAGCAGCTTAGAACAGGGTTCATTGGGTGGGACTGAAGCTTTCTTT